This T cell receptor beta chain stems from a study of blood T cell repertoires in COVID-19. The ends lost 0 bases at V and 8 bases at J; junction bases unmatched: 4. Germline V gene data show CDR1 as LGHNA and CDR2 as YSLEER. This CDR3 region has 15 residues. Repertoires were generated with immunoSEQ multiplex PCR, while TCRdb's copy carries only in-frame clones and drops some. The sample holds nearly 95,000 clones; roughly 90% are singletons and the top ten take approximately 1.6%. Source material: peripheral blood. V is TRBV4-3 and J is TRBJ2-4, with 10 bases aligning to TRBD1. This sequence was found in a human donor with active COVID-19. The donor label of this sample is uncertain. The CDR3: CASSQEWDRGDIQYF. In DNA, the CDR3 is TGCGCCAGCAGCCAAGAATGGGACAGGGGCGACATTCAGTACTTC.